These 5 T cell receptor beta chains share one sample of origin, sequenced in a study of T cells in tuberculosis. Sequenced by immunoSEQ multiplex PCR; TCRdb stores in-frame clones only, minus some. The data contain some 41,000 clones, less than 95% of them singletons. The sample consisted of PBMCs. These receptors originate from a donor between 5 and 29 years old with latent tuberculosis or without tuberculosis infection. Some clones in this sample may be carry-over from other donors' samples.

J is TRBJ2-1 and V is TRBV20-1; D unresolved. The CDR3 is 10 amino acids. Germline CDR1 DFQATT, CDR2 SNEGSKA (reference sequence). The CDR3 coding sequence is TGCAGAAAAATGAGGAATGAGCAGTTCTTC. This sequence encodes CRKMRNEQFF.

This sequence joins TRBV12-5 and TRBJ1-5; 8 positions match TRBD1. CDR3 length: 15 residues. Germline V gene lookup returns CDR1 LGHNT and CDR2 FRNRAP. Trimming took 1 base from V and 2 from J; bases not matched to a gene: 1. CDR3 protein: CASGLGQGRNQPQHF. As DNA, the CDR3 is TGTGCTAGTGGTTTGGGACAGGGGCGCAATCAGCCCCAGCATTTT.

V gene TRBV10-1 combines with J gene TRBJ2-2; TRBD1 matches 8 bases. V lost 6 bases to trimming and J lost 2 bases; unmatched junction nucleotides: 2. Germline CDR1 reads WNHNN; CDR2 reads SYGVQD (reference sequence). CDR3 length: 14 amino acids. This CDR3 is CASRGQGNTGELFF. CDR3 nucleotides: TGCGCCAGCAGAGGACAGGGAAACACCGGGGAGCTGTTTTTT.

The rearrangement uses TRBV4-1 and TRBJ2-6; D is unresolved. Germline CDR1 is MGHRA and CDR2 is YSYEKL. The CDR3 totals 15 residues. V was cut by 1 base and J by 0 bases, with 4 bases left in between. The CDR3 sequence: CASSQVGSGANVLTF. The CDR3 coding sequence is TGCGCCAGCAGCCAAGTCGGCTCTGGGGCCAACGTCCTGACTTTC.

V usage is TRBV15 and J usage is TRBJ2-7, with D maybe TRBD2 (5 bases). V was clipped by 9 bases and J by 0 bases, with 15 bases between them. The CDR3 totals 14 residues. Germline values: CDR1 LNHNV, CDR2 YYDKDF (reference sequence). CDR3 sequence: CATQRTGSSYEQYF. The CDR3 nucleotides are TGTGCCACGCAGCGTACTGGGAGCTCCTACGAGCAGTACTTC.